Below, one TCR beta chain is given with its context. Its cognate antigen is unknown. The method was immunoSEQ multiplex PCR; TCRdb's version includes in-frame clones alone and lacks a portion of them. The sample has roughly 76,000 clones, roughly nine tenths seen once. This sample was included in a study of OX40 agonist ivuxolimab in advanced cancers. Study results and caveats: The average count of expanded clones was higher among CD8+ T cells than among CD4+.

The CDR3 is made up of 13 amino acids. Trimming pared 3 bases from V and 0 bases from J, leaving 5 bases between. Germline loops: CDR1 SEHNR, CDR2 FQNEAQ (reference sequence). This sequence joins TRBV7-9 and TRBJ1-2; D gene ambiguous. The sample was CD4+ or CD8+ T cells sorted from blood, taken in a trial of the OX40 agonist ivuxolimab. This clonotype originated in an adult with an advanced solid tumor such as melanoma, head and neck, liver or kidney cancer. CDR3: CASSLWANYGYTF. The DNA for the CDR3 is TGTGCCAGCAGCTTGTGGGCTAACTATGGCTACACCTTC.